The clone carrying this TCR beta chain was detected only a few times. The antigen remains unidentified. This entry comes from a study of identical twins. A single record per CDR3 protein comes from TCRdb applying MiXCR to the 5' RACE reads. The sample shows hundreds of thousands of distinct CDR3 sequences, around an eighth of them seen only once. Study-wide findings and caveats: With abundant cord blood beta clonotypes, insertions were fewer; memory repertoires showed no such pattern. Weaker excess twin sharing was observed in beta out-of-frame sequences.

The germline V and J ends were trimmed by 5 bases and 2 bases, with 22 bases remaining between them. The CDR3 has 18 residues. Germline V gene lookup returns CDR1 SGHVT and CDR2 SQSDAQ. The data were also submitted as part of a second study, on yellow fever vaccine responses in identical twins. In that study: Reportedly, the response of twins' T cells to the vaccine seemed partly convergent, partly personalized.

The receptor was derived from a young woman in good health. Sequenced: CD8+ T cells sorted from blood. This sequence joins TRBV7-4 and TRBJ2-4; the D gene is possibly TRBD1 (6 bases). CDR3 DNA: TGTGCCAGCAGCCCAAGACCTGGACAGTATATACCCAAAAACATTCAGTACTTC. Encoded protein: CASSPRPGQYIPKNIQYF.